The 27 T cell receptor beta chains below come from one sample, sequenced in a study of T cell responses to AZD1222 COVID-19 vaccine. TCRdb keeps only in-frame clones here, not all; method: immunoSEQ multiplex PCR. The repertoire includes roughly 99,000 clones, about 93% of them detected once, and less than 25% sits in the top ten. The sequences come from peripheral blood, collected on day 0 of AZD1222 vaccination. These receptors were collected from an adult in good health.

The CDR3 DNA reads TGTGCCAGTAGTAAAGCCGGGACAGGATTGGGCACAGATACGCAGTATTTT. Translating gives CASSKAGTGLGTDTQYF. This rearrangement joins TRBV19 to TRBJ2-3; 8 nucleotides align to TRBD1. Trimming at V came to 4 bases and at J to 1 base, leaving 10 bases not matched to a gene. Germline CDR1 LNHDA, CDR2 SQIVND (reference sequence). The CDR3 totals 17 residues.

The chain carries TRBV3-1 (or the pseudogene TRBV3-2) and TRBJ2-7; TRBD2 matches 15 bases. The germline V gene encodes CDR1 LGHDT and CDR2 YNNKEL (reference sequence). The CDR3 is 18 amino acids. With 4 bases clipped from V and 5 bases from J, the junction kept 12 bases outside the gene matches. CDR3 region: CASSPGLAGGPNADEQYF. The CDR3 nucleotides read TGTGCCAGCAGCCCCGGACTAGCGGGGGGGCCAAACGCCGACGAGCAGTACTTC.

The chain combines TRBV19 with TRBJ2-7; no reliable D call. With 10 bases removed from V and 4 bases from J, the gap between germline ends came to 14 bases. The germline CDR1 and CDR2 sequences are LNHDA and SQIVND (reference sequence). The CDR3 consists of 12 residues. The CDR3 DNA follows: TGTGCCACCTCAAGTTATGGATACGAGCAGTACTTC. It is translated as CATSSYGYEQYF.

This chain links TRBV5-6 with TRBJ1-1; D remains unclear. V lost 2 bases to trimming and J lost 4 bases, with 6 bases between them. The CDR3 has 12 residues. Per germline, CDR1 SGHDT and CDR2 YYEEEE. The CDR3 loop is CASSFLVTEAFF. The CDR3 DNA reads as TGTGCCAGCAGCTTCCTTGTCACTGAAGCTTTCTTT. Variable domain in full (rest from reference TRBV5-6 and TRBJ1-1): DAGVTQSPTHLIKTRGQQVTLRCSPKSGHDTVSWYQQALGQGPQFIFQYYEEEERQRGNFPDRFSGHQFPNYSSELNVNALLLGDSALYLCASSFLVTEAFFGQGTRLTVV.

The V call is TRBV25-1, the J call TRBJ1-3, with D possibly matching TRBD1 (6 bases). Germline V gives CDR1 MGHDK, CDR2 SYGVNS. Trimming removed 3 bases from V and 3 bases from J, with 9 bases in between. The CDR3 has 14 residues. The CDR3 sequence: CASSDPDSGNTIYF. CDR3 nucleotides: TGTGCCAGCAGTGACCCGGACAGTGGAAACACCATATATTTT.

This chain joins TRBV28 and TRBJ2-1, with D possibly matching TRBD2 (8 bases). The CDR3 consists of 16 residues. The V end lost 7 bases, the J end lost 0 bases, and 16 bases lay between the germline ends. Germline V gene sequence: CDR1 MDHEN, CDR2 SYDVKM. In DNA form, the CDR3 reads TGTGCCAGCAAGGAACAGGGGACTAGCTCCTACAATGAGCAGTTCTTC. This sequence encodes CASKEQGTSSYNEQFF. The complete variable domain, with remaining parts taken from reference TRBV28 and TRBJ2-1, reads DVKVTQSSRYLVKRTGEKVFLECVQDMDHENMFWYRQDPGLGLRLIYFSYDVKMKEKGDIPEGYSVSREKKERFSLILESASTNQTSMYLCASKEQGTSSYNEQFFGPGTRLTVL.

In DNA form, the CDR3 reads TGTGCCAGCAGCTTATTGTCTTCGTTGGAAGGCCAGTACTTC. It is translated as CASSLLSSLEGQYF. The chain joins TRBV7-9 to TRBJ2-5; D is undetermined. In germline, CDR1 is SEHNR, CDR2 FQNEAQ (reference sequence). The CDR3 totals 14 residues. The ends were cut back, 2 bases at V and 10 bases at J, with 17 bases in the middle.

The chain joins TRBV20-1 to TRBJ1-1; D gene ambiguous. The germline V and J ends were trimmed by 3 bases and 5 bases, with 7 bases remaining between them. The CDR3 contains 11 residues. Germline V lookup: CDR1 DFQATT, CDR2 SNEGSKA (reference sequence). The CDR3 DNA sequence: TGCAGTGCTAGGGTTTTAACTGAAGCTTTCTTT. The encoded protein is CSARVLTEAFF.

The rearrangement links TRBV4-3 to TRBJ1-6; D is perhaps TRBD1 (6 bases). CDR1 is LGHNA, CDR2 YSLEER, per germline. V was clipped by 0 bases and J by 7 bases, with 10 bases between them. CDR3 length: 15 residues. CDR3 loop: CASSQDRTGNSPLHF. The CDR3 coding sequence is TGCGCCAGCAGCCAAGACCGAACAGGGAATTCACCCCTCCACTTT.

V usage is TRBV15 and J usage is TRBJ1-2, with a weak D call TRBD1 (6 bases). The CDR3 spans 14 residues. V shed 5 bases and J shed 5 bases, with 15 bases lying between them. Germline V gene lookup returns CDR1 LNHNV and CDR2 YYDKDF (reference sequence). CDR3 sequence (DNA): TGTGCCACCAGCCAACGGACAGCAGTATATGGCTACACCTTC. Translating it yields CATSQRTAVYGYTF.

The rearrangement links TRBV7-2 to TRBJ2-7; D gene uncertain. The CDR3 length is 13 residues. Germline CDR1 and CDR2: SGHTA and FQGNSA. The V end was cut by 5 bases, the J end by 2 bases, with 10 bases between. The CDR3 DNA reads as TGTGCCAGCAGCGTATTAGTCCCCTACGAGCAGTACTTC. Translated: CASSVLVPYEQYF.

The chain has TRBV16 and TRBJ2-5; 8 bases are shared with TRBD1. The CDR3 totals 15 residues. Trimming removed 2 bases from V and 4 bases from J; junction bases left unmatched: 6. CDR1 is KGHSY and CDR2 is FQNENV in the germline V gene. CDR3 amino acids: CASSQLGQGGETQYF. DNA for the CDR3: TGTGCCAGCAGCCAACTAGGACAGGGCGGAGAGACCCAGTACTTC.

The V gene is TRBV6-2 or TRBV6-3, the J gene TRBJ1-1; 7 bases align to TRBD1. Per germline, CDR1 MNHEY and CDR2 SVGEGT. V shed 5 bases and J 7 bases; nucleotides not matched to a gene: 13. This CDR3 is 15 amino acids long. The CDR3 loop reads CASSRRTGPIHEAFF. DNA for the CDR3: TGTGCCAGCAGTCGAAGGACAGGCCCAATCCATGAAGCTTTCTTT.

V and J are TRBV29-1 and TRBJ2-7; TRBD1 might be the D (6 bases). The V end was cut by 7 bases, the J end by 5 bases, with 12 bases between. CDR1 is SQVTM, CDR2 ANQGSEA, per germline. CDR3 length: 11 residues. The DNA for the CDR3 is TGCAGCGCCGGGACAATCAACGAGCAGTACTTC. This codes for CSAGTINEQYF.

This clone was picked up one time. The chain uses TRBV5-1 and TRBJ1-3, with unresolved D. This CDR3 comprises 16 residues. In germline, CDR1 is SGHRS, CDR2 YFSETQ. V lost 0 bases to trimming and J lost 4 bases, with 14 bases between them. CDR3 sequence: CASSLGARATGNTIYF. The DNA of the CDR3 is TGCGCCAGCAGCTTGGGTGCCCGAGCCACGGGAAACACCATATATTTT.

The V gene is TRBV5-8, the J gene TRBJ2-7; tentative D call: TRBD2 (7 bases). Deletions cut 4 bases from V and 0 bases from J, with 14 bases between. The CDR3 consists of 15 residues. Germline V gene data show CDR1 as SGHTS and CDR2 as YDEGEE. CDR3 region: CASSIGGVGSYEQYF. In DNA form, the CDR3 reads TGTGCCAGCAGCATAGGGGGGGTCGGCTCCTACGAGCAGTACTTC.

The chain uses TRBV5-4 and TRBJ1-3; maybe TRBD1 (6 bases). The ends were cut back, 3 bases at V and 2 bases at J, with 9 bases in the middle. The CDR3 runs 14 residues. Germline CDR1 reads SGHNT; CDR2 reads YYREEE (reference sequence). CDR3 in amino acids: CASSSTGTGNTIYF. The CDR3 bases are TGTGCCAGCAGCTCAACAGGGACTGGAAACACCATATATTTT.

The chain recombines TRBV18 with TRBJ2-3; 7 positions match TRBD1. V lost 1 base to trimming and J lost 2 bases; unmatched junction nucleotides: 3. The CDR3 loop spans 15 amino acids. Germline CDR1 and CDR2: KGHSH and LQKENI. CDR3 in amino acids: CASSPQGAPTDTQYF. CDR3 nucleotides: TGTGCCAGCTCACCACAGGGGGCACCCACAGATACGCAGTATTTT.

This clone was seen only once. The chain uses TRBV27 and TRBJ1-6; D may be TRBD1 (5 bases). Trimming stripped 2 bases from V and 10 bases from J, with 9 bases between. The CDR3 totals 13 residues. Germline V gene sequence: CDR1 MNHEY, CDR2 SMNVEV (reference sequence). The CDR3 region is CASSLKRDSPLHF. CDR3 bases: TGTGCCAGCAGTTTAAAGAGGGACTCACCCCTCCACTTT.

This sequence joins TRBV6-5 and TRBJ1-4; D unresolved. Between the trimmed V and J ends, which lost 4 bases and 7 bases, there was a span of 10 bases. There are 13 residues in the CDR3. Germline CDR1 MNHEY, CDR2 SVGAGI. CDR3 in DNA: TGTGCCAGCAGTTGGAGCGTAGGTGAAAAACTGTTTTTT. This codes for CASSWSVGEKLFF.

This clone has just a few counts. The V call is TRBV27, the J call TRBJ1-2, with no clear D. V was shortened by 0 bases and J by 5 bases, with 7 bases between the two germline ends. The CDR3 consists of 13 residues. Germline V gene sequence: CDR1 MNHEY, CDR2 SMNVEV (reference sequence). The CDR3 nucleotides read TGTGCCAGCAGTTTATCGATCACGTATGGCTACACCTTC. Protein product: CASSLSITYGYTF.

The chain links TRBV2 to TRBJ2-2; D unresolved. This CDR3 contains 14 residues. Trimming took 0 bases from V and 5 from J, leaving 7 bases between them. Germline V CDR1 and CDR2: SNHLY, FYNNEI. This CDR3 reads CASSEALRTGELFF. The CDR3 DNA reads as TGTGCCAGCAGTGAAGCGCTTCGGACCGGGGAGCTGTTTTTT.

The rearrangement links TRBV5-5 to TRBJ2-1; no firm D call. V was cut by 0 bases and J by 8 bases, with 12 bases left in between. Germline CDR1 SGHKS, CDR2 YYEKEE (reference sequence). The CDR3 runs to 14 residues. The CDR3 sequence: CASSLVGKWDEQFF. For the CDR3, the DNA is TGTGCCAGCAGCTTGGTCGGAAAGTGGGATGAGCAGTTCTTC.

Note on this clone: Other DNA sequences in the same sample also yield this CDR3. This chain connects TRBV4-1 to TRBJ2-7; D is perhaps TRBD1 (6 bases). CDR1 is MGHRA and CDR2 is YSYEKL in the germline V gene. Between the trimmed V and J ends, which lost 0 bases and 0 bases, there was a span of 9 bases. The CDR3 has 15 amino acids. The CDR3 nucleotides are TGCGCCAGCAGCCAAGAAGGGGGAATCTCCTACGAGCAGTACTTC. Translating it yields CASSQEGGISYEQYF.

The chain has TRBV30 and TRBJ1-1; the match to TRBD1 covers 9 bases. This CDR3 contains 13 residues. J lost 7 bases, V lost 5 bases, and 8 bases had no gene match. The V gene's germline CDR1 is GTSNPN and CDR2 SVGIG (reference sequence). The CDR3 bases are TGTGCCTGGCGGACAGGGGAGCGTGGTGAAGCTTTCTTT. Translation: CAWRTGERGEAFF.

The chain employs TRBV5-4 and TRBJ1-1; the match to TRBD1 covers 7 bases. The V and J ends lost 3 bases and 4 bases, in that order; junction bases with no gene match: 0. There are 12 residues in the CDR3. From germline, CDR1 is SGHNT and CDR2 YYREEE (reference sequence). The DNA of the CDR3 is TGTGCCAGCAGCTACAGGGGCACTGAAGCTTTCTTT. Its protein is CASSYRGTEAFF.

The rearrangement uses TRBV12-5 and TRBJ1-1, with no clear D. Trimming pared 5 bases from V and 1 base from J, leaving 8 bases between. Germline lookup yields CDR1 LGHNT and CDR2 FRNRAP. The CDR3 extends over 13 amino acids. CDR3 nucleotides: TGTGCTAGTGGTCCCCGGGGGAACACTGAAGCTTTCTTT. Its translation: CASGPRGNTEAFF.